The 23 T cell receptor beta chains reported below all come from one sample, sequenced in a study of graft-versus-host responses after intestinal transplantation. Assay used: immunoSEQ multiplex PCR; TCRdb lists only in-frame clones, some missing. The table has around 100,000 clones, more than 85% seen once. Their specific antigens are unknown. Sequences were derived from unstimulated CD8+ T cells sorted from spleen or lymph node cells, sampled before intestinal transplant. These receptors all stem from a human donor who received an intestinal transplant.

The genes are TRBV15 and TRBJ1-1; 11 bases line up with TRBD1. The germline V gene encodes CDR1 LNHNV and CDR2 YYDKDF (reference sequence). The CDR3 has 14 amino acids. CDR3 protein: CASSEDRGQTEAFF. The CDR3 nucleotides read TGTGCTTCATCTGAGGACAGGGGGCAAACTGAAGCTTTCTTT.

The rearrangement links TRBV4-1 to TRBJ1-6; 10 nucleotides line up with TRBD1. The germline CDR1 and CDR2 sequences are MGHRA and YSYEKL. V lost 3 bases, J lost 1 base, and 3 bases stayed unmatched. This CDR3 is 17 amino acids long. The CDR3 reads CASSQRQGASYNSPLHF. The CDR3 nucleotides read TGCGCCAGCAGCCAGAGACAGGGGGCATCCTATAATTCACCCCTCCACTTT.

The chain carries TRBV6-1 and TRBJ1-3, with TRBD1 as a possible D gene (5 bases). CDR1 is MNHNS, CDR2 SASEGT, per germline. The CDR3 consists of 15 residues. V was cut by 3 bases and J by 0 bases, with 9 bases left in between. The CDR3 nucleotides are TGTGCCAGCAGTGATGGACACATCTCTGGAAACACCATATATTTT. It codes for CASSDGHISGNTIYF.

The CDR3 region has the DNA TGTGCCAGCTCACCATCAGCCTACGAGCAGTACTTC. Its translation is CASSPSAYEQYF. This rearrangement joins TRBV18 to TRBJ2-7; D unclear. Trimming shortened V by 2 bases and J by 2 bases, and 4 bases separated the two germline ends. The germline gives CDR1 KGHSH, CDR2 LQKENI. The CDR3 totals 12 residues.

The chain employs TRBV4-1 and TRBJ1-1; D gene uncertain. In germline, CDR1 is MGHRA, CDR2 YSYEKL. V gave up 2 bases and J gave up 10 bases, with 11 bases separating them. The CDR3 length is 12 residues. The CDR3 DNA reads TGCGCCAGCAGCCAAATTGCGGGCGGAGCTTTCTTT. Protein product: CASSQIAGGAFF.

The rearrangement uses TRBV15 and TRBJ1-5; D not certain. Trimming took 0 bases from V and 0 from J, leaving 3 bases between them. The CDR3 covers 14 residues. Germline V gives CDR1 LNHNV, CDR2 YYDKDF (reference sequence). The CDR3, as DNA: TGTGCCACCAGCAGAGAGAATAGCAATCAGCCCCAGCATTTT. It translates to CATSRENSNQPQHF. Together with reference TRBV15 and TRBJ1-5, the CDR3 gives the full variable domain: DAMVIQNPRYQVTQFGKPVTLSCSQTLNHNVMYWYQQKSSQAPKLLFHYYDKDFNNEADTPDNFQSRRPNTSFCFLDIRSPGLGDTAMYLCATSRENSNQPQHFGDGTRLSIL.

This clone was observed a single time. This sequence joins TRBV27 and TRBJ2-1; D is uncertain. The CDR3 totals 14 residues. V was cut by 2 bases and J by 9 bases, with 14 bases left in between. Germline assignment: CDR1 MNHEY and CDR2 SMNVEV (reference sequence). CDR3 region: CASSLTRVGVEQFF. The CDR3 coding sequence is TGTGCCAGCAGTTTAACTCGGGTCGGCGTTGAGCAGTTCTTC.

The chain links TRBV14 to TRBJ2-1, with D possibly TRBD2 on 5 matching bases. From germline, CDR1 is SGHDN and CDR2 FVKESK. The V gene lost 1 base and the J gene lost 9 bases, with 7 bases spanning the gap. CDR3 length: 12 residues. The CDR3 region has the DNA TGTGCCAGCAGCCAAGTAGGAGGTGAGCAGTTCTTC. Translation gives CASSQVGGEQFF.

The rearrangement joins TRBV5-1 to TRBJ2-1; the D gene could be TRBD1 or TRBD2 (5 bases each). From germline, CDR1 is SGHRS and CDR2 YFSETQ. The CDR3 totals 15 residues. Deletions cut 7 bases from V and 5 bases from J, with 19 bases between. In DNA, the CDR3 is TGCGCCAGCTCGGCGGGCCGGAGGACACACAATGAGCAGTTCTTC. It translates to CASSAGRRTHNEQFF.

The chain has TRBV19 and TRBJ1-1; no clear D gene. CDR1 and CDR2 from the germline V gene are LNHDA and SQIVND (reference sequence). V shed 2 bases and J shed 4 bases, with 8 bases lying between them. The CDR3 has 13 residues. The CDR3 is CASSIYVGTEAFF. CDR3 in DNA: TGTGCCAGTAGTATATATGTCGGCACTGAAGCTTTCTTT. The full variable domain, completed using reference TRBV19 and TRBJ1-1, is DGGITQSPKYLFRKEGQNVTLSCEQNLNHDAMYWYRQDPGQGLRLIYYSQIVNDFQKGDIAEGYSVSREKKESFPLTVTSAQKNPTAFYLCASSIYVGTEAFFGQGTRLTVV.

The chain combines TRBV5-4 with TRBJ2-2; D uncertain. There are 14 residues in the CDR3. The ends were cut back, 2 bases at V and 1 base at J, with 6 bases in the middle. The germline V gene has CDR1 SGHNT and CDR2 YYREEE (reference sequence). In nucleotides, the CDR3 is TGTGCCAGCAGCTTAGCAGGGAACACCGGGGAGCTGTTTTTT. Amino acid sequence: CASSLAGNTGELFF.

This clone has just one count. The gene calls are TRBV27 and TRBJ1-2, with unresolved D. V shed 7 bases and J shed 5 bases, with 17 bases lying between them. From germline, CDR1 is MNHEY and CDR2 SMNVEV (reference sequence). The CDR3 contains 14 residues. In DNA form, the CDR3 reads TGTGCCAGCACTGCAACCCCGGGCCATTATGGCTACACCTTC. The encoded protein is CASTATPGHYGYTF.

In nucleotides, the CDR3 is TGCAGCGCCCTCGGGCCCTCTTACTACGAGCAGTACTTC. Translating it yields CSALGPSYYEQYF. J is TRBJ2-7 and V is TRBV29-1; D is undetermined. CDR1 is SQVTM, CDR2 ANQGSEA, per germline. Trimming pared 7 bases from V and 3 bases from J, leaving 16 bases between. The CDR3 is 13 amino acids.

The V gene is TRBV11-2, the J gene TRBJ1-6; D may be TRBD1 (5 bases). The germline V and J ends were trimmed by 5 bases and 5 bases, with 16 bases remaining between them. Germline V CDR1 and CDR2: SGHAT, FQNNGV. This CDR3 is 16 amino acids long. In DNA form, the CDR3 reads TGTGCCAGCAGCCCATACCAGGGCATAGATAATTCACCCCTCCACTTT. This sequence encodes CASSPYQGIDNSPLHF.

The chain recombines TRBV10-2 with TRBJ2-1; 8 nucleotides align to TRBD2. Germline CDR1 and CDR2: WSHSY and SAAADI. V shed 1 base, J shed 6 bases, and the junction held 5 bases outside the gene matches. This CDR3 is 15 amino acids long. CDR3 nucleotides: TGCGCCAGCAGTGAGTGGGCGGGGGGCGGCAATGAGCAGTTCTTC. Protein product: CASSEWAGGGNEQFF.

The chain combines TRBV2 with TRBJ2-2, with TRBD2 as a possible D gene (6 bases). Between the trimmed V and J ends, which lost 3 bases and 5 bases, there was a span of 7 bases. The germline V gene has CDR1 SNHLY and CDR2 FYNNEI. The CDR3 sequence is 13 residues long. CDR3 sequence (DNA): TGTGCCAGCAGTGACGGGGGAACCGGGGAGCTGTTTTTT. Its protein is CASSDGGTGELFF. Filled out from reference TRBV2 and TRBJ2-2, the complete variable domain reads EPEVTQTPSHQVTQMGQEVILRCVPISNHLYFYWYRQILGQKVEFLVSFYNNEISEKSEIFDDQFSVERPDGSNFTLKIRSTKLEDSAMYFCASSDGGTGELFFGEGSRLTVL.

The rearrangement uses TRBV7-3 and TRBJ2-3; TRBD2 might be the D (5 bases). Trimming took off 0 bases at V and 4 bases at J, with 11 bases between the two ends. Germline CDR1 reads SGHTA; CDR2 reads FQGTGA. The CDR3 runs to 15 residues. The CDR3 DNA sequence: TGTGCCAGCAGCTTAACACTAGAGCAGGCAGATACGCAGTATTTT. This codes for CASSLTLEQADTQYF.

The chain has TRBV7-9 and TRBJ2-2; 7 bases agree with TRBD1. Germline CDR1 reads SEHNR; CDR2 reads FQNEAQ (reference sequence). The CDR3 loop spans 16 amino acids. V trimming: 4 bases; J trimming: 3 bases; junction bases outside the gene matches: 8. This CDR3 is CASSSQLTGHTGELFF. Here the CDR3 DNA reads TGTGCCAGCAGCTCACAACTGACAGGGCACACCGGGGAGCTGTTTTTT.

The chain's CDR3 is CASSLGTINTGELFF. Written as DNA, the CDR3 is TGTGCCAGTAGTTTGGGGACTATTAACACCGGGGAGCTGTTTTTT. This rearrangement joins TRBV19 to TRBJ2-2; TRBD2 matches 7 bases. The J segment lost 2 bases and the V segment lost 5 bases, leaving 5 bases of the junction unmatched. The CDR3 length is 15 residues. CDR1 is LNHDA and CDR2 is SQIVND in the germline V gene (reference sequence).

The chain combines TRBV27 with TRBJ1-2; a possible D gene is TRBD1 (5 bases). CDR1 is MNHEY and CDR2 is SMNVEV in the germline V gene (reference sequence). V was trimmed by 6 bases and J by 4 bases, leaving 18 bases between them. This CDR3 spans 15 amino acids. The CDR3 DNA sequence: TGTGCCAGCAGCTATACAGGCCCCCTAGCCTATGGCTACACCTTC. It is translated as CASSYTGPLAYGYTF.

The chain has TRBV30 and TRBJ1-3; no clear D gene. Germline-derived CDR1 and CDR2 are GTSNPN and SVGIG (reference sequence). V lost 2 bases, J lost 0 bases, and 8 bases lay in between. The CDR3 sequence is 14 residues long. CDR3 protein: CAWSSMSSGNTIYF. For the CDR3, the DNA is TGTGCCTGGAGTAGTATGAGCTCTGGAAACACCATATATTTT.

The table lists this clone with a count of one. The rearrangement uses TRBV11-3 and TRBJ2-1, with 10 nucleotides matching TRBD2. The CDR3 covers 17 residues. Unmatched junction bases numbered 9, after V lost 5 bases and J lost 2 bases. Germline CDR1 SGHNT, CDR2 YENEEA. The CDR3 region is CASSPRLLAGAYNEQFF. CDR3 coding DNA: TGTGCCAGCAGCCCTCGACTTCTAGCGGGGGCCTACAATGAGCAGTTCTTC.

The chain recombines TRBV19 with TRBJ1-2, with D hard to call. The germline V and J ends were trimmed by 2 bases and 7 bases, with 8 bases remaining between them. This CDR3 is 12 amino acids long. The germline V gene has CDR1 LNHDA and CDR2 SQIVND (reference sequence). The CDR3: CASSIRDSGYTF. The DNA for the CDR3 is TGTGCCAGTAGTATAAGGGATTCTGGCTACACCTTC.